These 17 T cell receptor beta chains were all obtained from the same sample, sequenced in a study of shared clonotypes between healthy human individuals. Assay: immunoSEQ multiplex PCR; the TCRdb copy retains only in-frame clones and omits some. The table has a few million clones, around 92% seen once. Sample: naive CD4+ T cells from PBMCs. Regarding subset: CD45RA+ positively selected. These receptors were taken from a man between 18 and 29 years old in good health. Some clones in this sample may be carry-over from other donors' samples.

The chain has TRBV18 and TRBJ2-5; D perhaps matches TRBD1 (5 bases). The CDR3 covers 12 residues. V lost 6 bases and J lost 5, with 10 bases in between. Germline assignment: CDR1 KGHSH and CDR2 LQKENI. CDR3 sequence (DNA): TGTGCCAGCTCCCGGACAAGGGAGACCCAGTACTTC. This codes for CASSRTRETQYF.

The chain recombines TRBV15 with TRBJ1-5, with TRBD1 matching over 9 bases. Germline V gene lookup returns CDR1 LNHNV and CDR2 YYDKDF (reference sequence). The junction had 4 bases not matched to a gene; V was cut back by 3 bases and J by 4 bases. The length of the CDR3 is 15 residues. CDR3 amino acids: CATSSRGQGNQPQHF. In DNA form, the CDR3 reads TGTGCCACCAGCAGCCGGGGACAGGGAAATCAGCCCCAGCATTTT.

The V call is TRBV28, the J call TRBJ2-1, with unresolved D. Germline loops: CDR1 MDHEN, CDR2 SYDVKM. This CDR3 has 12 amino acids. The germline V and J ends were trimmed by 3 bases and 5 bases, with 5 bases remaining between them. In DNA, the CDR3 is TGTGCCAGCAGTTTGAGGCACAATGAGCAGTTCTTC. Translated: CASSLRHNEQFF.

The rearrangement links TRBV5-1 to TRBJ2-5; D is unresolved. V was pared by 6 bases and J by 2 bases, with 5 bases between. Germline V CDR1 and CDR2: SGHRS, YFSETQ. This CDR3 has 11 residues. For the CDR3, the DNA is TGCGCCAGCACGCAGCAAGAGACCCAGTACTTC. Amino acids: CASTQQETQYF.

V gene TRBV6-1 combines with J gene TRBJ1-5, with D perhaps TRBD1 (5 bases). The CDR3 has 15 amino acids. Trimming took 6 bases from V and 7 from J, leaving 19 bases between them. CDR1 MNHNS and CDR2 SASEGT come from the germline V gene. The CDR3: CASRATREGAQPQHF. For the CDR3, the DNA is TGTGCCAGCAGGGCGACCAGGGAAGGGGCCCAGCCCCAGCATTTT.

This clone was counted between two and nine times. The chain carries TRBV7-9 and TRBJ1-5; 8 positions match TRBD1. V trimming: 5 bases; J trimming: 4 bases; junction bases outside the gene matches: 7. The CDR3 contains 15 residues. The germline CDR1 and CDR2 sequences are SEHNR and FQNEAQ (reference sequence). For the CDR3, the DNA is TGTGCCAGCAGCCAAGGGACAGGACCTAATCAGCCCCAGCATTTT. Its protein product is CASSQGTGPNQPQHF.

This chain joins TRBV7-3 and TRBJ1-1; D uncertain. V shed 5 bases and J shed 4 bases, with 11 bases lying between them. The length of the CDR3 is 13 residues. Germline V gives CDR1 SGHTA, CDR2 FQGTGA. CDR3 region: CASSQSASTEAFF. Here the CDR3 DNA reads TGTGCCAGCAGCCAATCGGCAAGCACTGAAGCTTTCTTT.

The CDR3 nucleotides are TGTGCCAGCAGCGACAGGAATAGCAATCAGCCCCAGCATTTT. This sequence encodes CASSDRNSNQPQHF. This chain connects TRBV7-2 to TRBJ1-5; a weak D match, TRBD1 (6 bases). Trimming took off 5 bases at V and 0 bases at J, with 8 bases between the two ends. The CDR3 consists of 14 residues. Germline lookup yields CDR1 SGHTA and CDR2 FQGNSA.

The chain employs TRBV5-1 and TRBJ2-1; 8 bases are a match to TRBD2. With 2 bases clipped from V and 4 bases from J, the junction kept 8 bases outside the gene matches. Per germline, CDR1 SGHRS and CDR2 YFSETQ. The CDR3 extends over 16 amino acids. The DNA of the CDR3 is TGCGCCAGCAGCTTCCGAGCGGGAGCACAGTACAATGAGCAGTTCTTC. Amino acid sequence: CASSFRAGAQYNEQFF.

This chain joins TRBV28 and TRBJ2-7; D remains unclear. Germline V gene data show CDR1 as MDHEN and CDR2 as SYDVKM. This CDR3 comprises 13 residues. Trimming cost V 3 bases and J 9 bases, with 15 bases left between them. DNA for the CDR3: TGTGCCAGCAGTTTCCCCGGGCGAATGGGGCAGTACTTC. Its translation is CASSFPGRMGQYF.

V gene TRBV23-1 combines with J gene TRBJ2-7, with 7 bases that match TRBD1. TRBV23-1 is designated an ORF whose function remains uncertain. The ends lost 0 bases at V and 2 bases at J; junction bases unmatched: 4. The CDR3 totals 15 residues. The CDR3: CASSQSRDSAYEQYF. DNA for the CDR3: TGCGCCAGCAGTCAATCGAGGGACAGTGCCTACGAGCAGTACTTC.

A word on this clone: The same CDR3 can be traced to other DNA sequences in this sample. The rearrangement uses TRBV7-3 and TRBJ2-3; D ambiguous. V was pared by 4 bases and J by 3 bases, with 2 bases between. The germline gives CDR1 SGHTA, CDR2 FQGTGA. The CDR3 covers 11 residues. CDR3 sequence: CASSSTDTQYF. CDR3 DNA: TGTGCCAGCAGCTCGACAGATACGCAGTATTTT.

The CDR3 region is CASSLDRADYGYTF. The CDR3 coding sequence is TGCGCCAGCAGCTTGGACAGGGCGGACTATGGCTACACCTTC. This chain joins TRBV5-1 and TRBJ1-2, with a weak D call TRBD1 (6 bases). CDR1 and CDR2 (germline): SGHRS, YFSETQ. Deletions cut 0 bases from V and 3 bases from J, with 9 bases between. The CDR3 spans 14 residues.

The rearrangement uses TRBV25-1 and TRBJ2-7; D ambiguous. This CDR3 spans 13 amino acids. CDR1 and CDR2 from the germline V gene are MGHDK and SYGVNS. V was trimmed by 3 bases and J by 5 bases, leaving 11 bases between them. Here the CDR3 reads CASSEPSRHEQYF. CDR3 DNA sequence: TGTGCCAGCAGTGAGCCCAGTCGGCACGAGCAGTACTTC.

The chain is built from TRBV29-1 and TRBJ2-5; TRBD2 aligns across 8 bases. After removal of 4 bases from V and 4 bases from J, the junction contained 5 bases not matched to a gene. Per the germline V gene, CDR1 is SQVTM and CDR2 is ANQGSEA. The CDR3 has 13 residues. The CDR3 sequence is CSVAGGQLETQYF. In DNA, the CDR3 is TGCAGCGTTGCGGGAGGGCAACTAGAGACCCAGTACTTC.

This sequence joins TRBV7-2 and TRBJ2-3, with 9 bases matching TRBD2. J lost 6 bases, V lost 6 bases, and 7 bases had no gene match. Looked up from germline, CDR1 is SGHTA and CDR2 is FQGNSA. This CDR3 has 14 amino acids. This CDR3 is CASSPGLAPDTQYF. CDR3 coding DNA: TGTGCCAGCAGTCCGGGACTAGCTCCGGATACGCAGTATTTT.

The CDR3 nucleotides read TGTGCCAGCAGCCCCGGACTTTACAATGAGCAGTTCTTC. It is translated as CASSPGLYNEQFF. The rearrangement uses TRBV2 and TRBJ2-1; maybe TRBD2 (5 bases). This CDR3 spans 13 amino acids. CDR1 and CDR2 (germline): SNHLY, FYNNEI. Trimming shortened V by 6 bases and J by 4 bases, and 10 bases separated the two germline ends. Variable domain in full (rest from reference TRBV2 and TRBJ2-1): EPEVTQTPSHQVTQMGQEVILRCVPISNHLYFYWYRQILGQKVEFLVSFYNNEISEKSEIFDDQFSVERPDGSNFTLKIRSTKLEDSAMYFCASSPGLYNEQFFGPGTRLTVL.